This TCR beta chain is from a study of control samples from healthy donors and cancer patients. The assay was immunoSEQ multiplex PCR, and TCRdb's table has in-frame clones only and misses some. The repertoire holds 90,000 to 150,000 clones, with just under 90% as singletons. Germline V gene sequence: CDR1 KGHDR, CDR2 SFDVKD. V gave up 3 bases and J gave up 7 bases, with 11 bases separating them. CDR3 length: 13 residues. The sequence was obtained from a man in his thirties or forties in good health. Input material: blood. This sequence joins TRBV24-1 and TRBJ1-1; tentative D call: TRBD1 (6 bases). In DNA form, the CDR3 reads TGTGCCACCAGTGATCCGGACAGCGATGAAGCTTTCTTT. This translates into CATSDPDSDEAFF.